The 11 T cell receptor beta chains below come from one sample, sequenced in a study of blood T cell repertoires in COVID-19. Profiled with immunoSEQ multiplex PCR; TCRdb holds only in-frame clones, not every one. This table holds tens of thousands of clones, about 91% found once. Sequencing was performed on peripheral blood. These receptors originate from an older woman with active COVID-19.

This rearrangement joins TRBV19 to TRBJ2-3, with TRBD2 matching 8 bases. CDR1 is LNHDA, CDR2 SQIVND, per germline (reference sequence). The CDR3 contains 16 residues. Trimming removed 1 base from V and 2 bases from J; junction bases left unmatched: 5. The CDR3 region has the DNA TGTGCCAGTAGTATAGGAGGACTAGCCCTCACAGATACGCAGTATTTT. Translated, it gives CASSIGGLALTDTQYF. Full variable domain (rest looked up from reference TRBV19 and TRBJ2-3): DGGITQSPKYLFRKEGQNVTLSCEQNLNHDAMYWYRQDPGQGLRLIYYSQIVNDFQKGDIAEGYSVSREKKESFPLTVTSAQKNPTAFYLCASSIGGLALTDTQYFGPGTRLTVL.

The gene calls are TRBV28 and TRBJ1-2; weak D call: TRBD1 (6 bases). Trimming took 2 bases from V and 4 from J, leaving 14 bases between them. Germline V lookup: CDR1 MDHEN, CDR2 SYDVKM. There are 15 residues in the CDR3. The CDR3 region has the DNA TGTGCCAGCAGTTTAACACAGGGAATCGGCTATGGCTACACCTTC. Residues: CASSLTQGIGYGYTF.

V and J are TRBV29-1 and TRBJ1-4, with a weak D call TRBD1 (6 bases). Germline CDR1 reads SQVTM; CDR2 reads ANQGSEA. The CDR3 is made up of 13 amino acids. Trimming pared 4 bases from V and 6 bases from J, leaving 12 bases between. The chain's CDR3 is CSVGGGVDEKLFF. The CDR3 nucleotides read TGCAGCGTTGGAGGGGGGGTCGATGAAAAACTGTTTTTT.

CDR3 nucleotide sequence: TGTGCCACAGTGACAGGGCCGAACACTGAAGCTTTCTTT. Translation: CATVTGPNTEAFF. V is TRBV10-3 and J is TRBJ1-1; 7 bases map to TRBD1. The germline V gene encodes CDR1 ENHRY and CDR2 SYGVKD. Trimming cost V 10 bases and J 1 base; bases outside gene matches: 6. The CDR3 is 13 residues long.

The chain links TRBV6-1 to TRBJ2-3, with 9 bases that match TRBD2. The CDR3 consists of 15 residues. With 3 bases clipped from V and 2 bases from J, the junction kept 3 bases outside the gene matches. CDR1 and CDR2 (germline): MNHNS, SASEGT. The CDR3, as DNA: TGTGCCAGCAGTGACCCTAGCGGGGCCACAGATACGCAGTATTTT. It encodes CASSDPSGATDTQYF.

This clone was seen just once. The rearrangement links TRBV7-2 to TRBJ2-1; 14 bases map to TRBD2. The CDR3 loop spans 16 amino acids. With V trimmed by 4 bases and J by 8 bases, 7 bases remained unmatched. Germline CDR1 and CDR2: SGHTA and FQGNSA. The CDR3 protein is CASSSLTSGGAHEQFF. CDR3 in DNA: TGTGCCAGCAGCTCCCTGACTAGCGGGGGGGCTCATGAGCAGTTCTTC.

This clone was observed a single time. The gene calls are TRBV5-1 and TRBJ2-1; D might be TRBD2 (6 bases). Germline CDR1 SGHRS, CDR2 YFSETQ. The V end was cut by 0 bases, the J end by 6 bases, with 10 bases between. This CDR3 region has 14 residues. CDR3 loop: CASSLEWRGNEQFF. The CDR3 nucleotides read TGCGCCAGCAGCTTGGAGTGGAGGGGCAATGAGCAGTTCTTC.

This rearrangement joins TRBV14 to TRBJ2-3, with D unresolved. The CDR3 runs to 14 residues. Germline values: CDR1 SGHDN, CDR2 FVKESK. V was clipped by 1 base and J by 2 bases, with 7 bases between them. In DNA form, the CDR3 reads TGTGCCAGCAGCCAAGGCAGGCACACAGATACGCAGTATTTT. Translating it yields CASSQGRHTDTQYF.

The chain employs TRBV24-1 and TRBJ1-1, with TRBD1 matching over 8 bases. In germline, CDR1 is KGHDR, CDR2 SFDVKD. Trimming took 12 bases from V and 10 from J; bases not matched to a gene: 6. The CDR3 spans 10 residues. Here the CDR3 reads CASLQGGAFF. The CDR3 coding sequence is TGTGCCTCTCTACAGGGGGGAGCTTTCTTT.

The rearrangement links TRBV18 to TRBJ2-1; D not certain. V gave up 2 bases and J gave up 8 bases, with 4 bases separating them. CDR1 and CDR2 from the germline V gene are KGHSH and LQKENI. CDR3 length equals 11 residues. This CDR3 is CASSPVDEQFF. The DNA for the CDR3 is TGTGCCAGCTCACCAGTCGATGAGCAGTTCTTC.

This chain joins TRBV25-1 and TRBJ2-3, with TRBD2 as a possible D gene (6 bases). V lost 1 base to trimming and J lost 5 bases, with 13 bases between them. Looked up from germline, CDR1 is MGHDK and CDR2 is SYGVNS. This CDR3 is built from 15 residues. CDR3: CASSESGTLEDTQYF. CDR3 DNA sequence: TGTGCCAGCAGTGAATCAGGGACTCTCGAAGATACGCAGTATTTT.